This TCR beta chain was obtained from a study of read filtering for tumor transcriptome and immune sequencing. At the level of the study: Fewer than 10 patients were R-ISS I, more than 15 were R-ISS II, 6 or 7 were R-ISS III. Study-wide results and limits: Dropping single-read clonotypes raised IR-seq and RNA-seq shared-clonotype correlation.

Trimming shortened V by 0 bases and J by 9 bases, and 12 bases separated the two germline ends. Germline CDR1 is DFQATT and CDR2 is SNEGSKA (reference sequence). The CDR3 is 12 amino acids. From approximately 430 ng of RNA, a library with molecular barcoded alpha/delta and beta/gamma adaptors was made. TCRdb redid the calling of the reads with MiXCR, one entry per CDR3 protein. The sample yields 20,000 to 30,000 distinct CDR3 sequences, 22% seen once. At the time of active disease, bone marrow was collected from every patient. As for this clonotype: Its antigen is not identified.

The TCR originated in a donor over 35 with multiple myeloma. The chain has TRBV20-1 and TRBJ2-7, with D possibly being TRBD1 (5 bases). The sequenced material came from a population of CD138-negative cells sorted from bone marrow. Here the CDR3 reads CSAREGHKWQYF. CDR3 DNA sequence: TGCAGTGCTAGAGAAGGACATAAGTGGCAGTACTTC.